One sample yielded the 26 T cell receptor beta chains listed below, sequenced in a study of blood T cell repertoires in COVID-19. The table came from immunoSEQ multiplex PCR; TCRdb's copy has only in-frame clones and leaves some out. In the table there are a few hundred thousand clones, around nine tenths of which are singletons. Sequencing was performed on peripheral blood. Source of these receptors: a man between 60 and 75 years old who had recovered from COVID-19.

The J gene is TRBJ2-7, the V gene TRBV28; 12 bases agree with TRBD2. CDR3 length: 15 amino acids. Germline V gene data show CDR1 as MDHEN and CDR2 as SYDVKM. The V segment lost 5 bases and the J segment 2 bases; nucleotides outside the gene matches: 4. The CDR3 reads CASSSSSGRAYEQYF. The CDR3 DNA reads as TGTGCCAGCAGTAGCTCTAGCGGGAGGGCCTACGAGCAGTACTTC.

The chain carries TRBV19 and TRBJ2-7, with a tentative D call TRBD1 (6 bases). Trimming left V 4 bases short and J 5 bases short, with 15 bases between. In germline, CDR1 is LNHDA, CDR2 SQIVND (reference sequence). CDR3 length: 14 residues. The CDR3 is CASSRSGAGDEQYF. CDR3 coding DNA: TGTGCCAGTAGTAGATCAGGGGCCGGGGACGAGCAGTACTTC.

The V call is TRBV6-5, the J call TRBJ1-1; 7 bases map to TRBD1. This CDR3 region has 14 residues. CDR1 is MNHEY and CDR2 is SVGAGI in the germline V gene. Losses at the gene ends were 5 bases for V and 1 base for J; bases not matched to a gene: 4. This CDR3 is CASSQGTANTEAFF. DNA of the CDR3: TGTGCCAGCAGTCAGGGGACAGCGAACACTGAAGCTTTCTTT.

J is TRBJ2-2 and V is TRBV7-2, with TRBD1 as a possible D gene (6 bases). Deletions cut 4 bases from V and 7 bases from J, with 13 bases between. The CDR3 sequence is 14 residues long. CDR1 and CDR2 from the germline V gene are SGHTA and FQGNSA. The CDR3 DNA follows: TGTGCCAGCAGCTACATACAGGGCGGCGGGGAGCTGTTTTTT. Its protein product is CASSYIQGGGELFF.

CDR3 nucleotides: TGTGCCAGCAGTCCCGCCAGGGAAGTTTATGGGGTTCAGCCCCAGCATTTT. Protein sequence: CASSPAREVYGVQPQHF. V is TRBV6-6 and J is TRBJ1-5; D possibly corresponds to TRBD1 (5 bases). V was shortened by 5 bases and J by 6 bases, with 23 bases between the two germline ends. CDR1 and CDR2 from the germline V gene are MNHNY and SVGAGI (reference sequence). CDR3 size: 17 residues.

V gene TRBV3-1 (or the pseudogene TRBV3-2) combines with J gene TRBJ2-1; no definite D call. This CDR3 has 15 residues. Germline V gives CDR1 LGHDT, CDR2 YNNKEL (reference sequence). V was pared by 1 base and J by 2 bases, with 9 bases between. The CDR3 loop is CASSQGWLAYNEQFF. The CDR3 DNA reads TGTGCCAGCAGCCAAGGGTGGCTCGCCTACAATGAGCAGTTCTTC.

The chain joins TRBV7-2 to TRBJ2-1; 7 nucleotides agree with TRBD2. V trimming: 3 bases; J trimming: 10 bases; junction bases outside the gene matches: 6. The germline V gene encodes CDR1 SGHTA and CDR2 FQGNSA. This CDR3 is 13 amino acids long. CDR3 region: CASSFIPTSEQFF. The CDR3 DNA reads TGTGCCAGCAGCTTCATACCGACTAGCGAGCAGTTCTTC.

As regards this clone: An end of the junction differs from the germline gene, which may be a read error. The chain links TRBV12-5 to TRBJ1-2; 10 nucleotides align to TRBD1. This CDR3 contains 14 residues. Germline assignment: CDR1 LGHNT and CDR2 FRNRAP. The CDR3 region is CASGPPGTGAPEAF. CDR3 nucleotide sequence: TGTGCTAGTGGTCCCCCCGGGACAGGGGCCCCTGAAGCCTTC. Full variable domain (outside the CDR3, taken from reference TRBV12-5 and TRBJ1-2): DARVTQTPRHKVTEMGQEVTMRCQPILGHNTVFWYRQTMMQGLELLAYFRNRAPLDDSGMPKDRFSAEMPDATLATLKIQPSEPRDSAVYFCASGPPGTGAPEAFGSGTRLTVV.

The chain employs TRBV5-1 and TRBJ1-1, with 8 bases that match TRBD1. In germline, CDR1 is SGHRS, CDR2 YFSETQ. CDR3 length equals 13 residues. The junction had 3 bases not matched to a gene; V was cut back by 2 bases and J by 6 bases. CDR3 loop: CASSLQGEAEAFF. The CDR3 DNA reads TGCGCCAGCAGCTTACAGGGGGAGGCTGAAGCTTTCTTT.

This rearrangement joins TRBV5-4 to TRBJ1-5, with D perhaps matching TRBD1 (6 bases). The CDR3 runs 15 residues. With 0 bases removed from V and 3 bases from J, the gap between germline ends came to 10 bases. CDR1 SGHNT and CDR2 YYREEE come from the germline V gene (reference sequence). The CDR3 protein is CASSLGTGSNQPQHF. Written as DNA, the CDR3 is TGTGCCAGCAGCTTGGGCACAGGGTCCAATCAGCCCCAGCATTTT.

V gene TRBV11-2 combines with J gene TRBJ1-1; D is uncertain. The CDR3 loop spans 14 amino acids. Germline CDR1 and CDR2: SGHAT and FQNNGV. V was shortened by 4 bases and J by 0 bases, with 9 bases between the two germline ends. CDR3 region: CASSSQILNTEAFF. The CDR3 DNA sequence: TGTGCCAGCAGCTCCCAGATCCTGAACACTGAAGCTTTCTTT.

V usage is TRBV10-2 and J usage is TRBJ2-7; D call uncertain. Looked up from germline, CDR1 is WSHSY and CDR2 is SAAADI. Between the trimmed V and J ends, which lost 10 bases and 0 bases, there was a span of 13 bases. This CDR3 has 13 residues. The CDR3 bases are TGCGCCACGATGAAAGCGAGCTCCTACGAGCAGTACTTC. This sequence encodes CATMKASSYEQYF.

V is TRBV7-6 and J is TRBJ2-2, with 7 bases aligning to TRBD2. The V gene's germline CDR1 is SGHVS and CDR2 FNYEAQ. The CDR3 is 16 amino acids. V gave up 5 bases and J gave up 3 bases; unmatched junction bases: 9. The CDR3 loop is CASSLSLAEYTGELFF. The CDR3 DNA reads TGTGCCAGCAGCCTCAGTCTAGCGGAGTACACCGGGGAGCTGTTTTTT.

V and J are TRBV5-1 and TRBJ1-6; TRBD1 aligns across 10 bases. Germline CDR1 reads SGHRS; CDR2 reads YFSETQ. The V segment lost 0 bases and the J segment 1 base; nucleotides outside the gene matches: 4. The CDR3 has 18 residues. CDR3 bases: TGCGCCAGCAGCTTGGGACAGGGGGCGCAGTCCTATAATTCACCCCTCCACTTT. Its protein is CASSLGQGAQSYNSPLHF.

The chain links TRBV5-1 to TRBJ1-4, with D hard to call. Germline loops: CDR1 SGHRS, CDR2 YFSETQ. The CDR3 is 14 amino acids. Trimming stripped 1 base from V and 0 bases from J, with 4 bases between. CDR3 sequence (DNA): TGCGCCAGCAGCTTGACAACAACTAATGAAAAACTGTTTTTT. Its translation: CASSLTTTNEKLFF.

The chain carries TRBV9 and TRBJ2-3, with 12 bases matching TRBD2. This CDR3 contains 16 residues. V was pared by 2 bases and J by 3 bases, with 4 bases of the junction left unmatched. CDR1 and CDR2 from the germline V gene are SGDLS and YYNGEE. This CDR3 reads CASSVRLAGVTDTQYF. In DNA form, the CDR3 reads TGTGCCAGCAGCGTTAGACTAGCGGGGGTAACAGATACGCAGTATTTT.

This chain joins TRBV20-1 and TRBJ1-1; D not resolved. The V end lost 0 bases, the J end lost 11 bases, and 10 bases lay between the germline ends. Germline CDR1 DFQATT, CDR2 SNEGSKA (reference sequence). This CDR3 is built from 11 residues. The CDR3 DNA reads TGCAGTGCTAGAGAAGGACTAACGGCTTTCTTT. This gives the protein CSAREGLTAFF.

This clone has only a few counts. CDR3 protein: CASSFVGGGQYF. The CDR3, as DNA: TGTGCCAGCAGTTTCGTAGGGGGTGGTCAGTACTTC. The chain joins TRBV12-3 or TRBV12-4 to TRBJ2-7; D is possibly TRBD1 (6 bases). This CDR3 is built from 12 residues. V lost 3 bases and J 10 bases, leaving 13 bases between the germline ends.

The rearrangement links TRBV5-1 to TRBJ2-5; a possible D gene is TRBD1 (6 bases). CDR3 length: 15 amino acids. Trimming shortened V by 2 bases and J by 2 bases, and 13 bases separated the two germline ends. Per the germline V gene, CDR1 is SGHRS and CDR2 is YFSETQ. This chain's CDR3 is CASSLRGSRQETQYF. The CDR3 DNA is TGCGCCAGCAGCTTAAGGGGGTCCCGTCAAGAGACCCAGTACTTC.

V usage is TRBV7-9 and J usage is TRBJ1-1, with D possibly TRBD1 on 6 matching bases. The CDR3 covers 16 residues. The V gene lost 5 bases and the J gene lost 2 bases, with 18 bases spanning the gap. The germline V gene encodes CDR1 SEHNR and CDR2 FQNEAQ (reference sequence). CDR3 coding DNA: TGTGCCAGCAGCCCCGGGGGGCTTGTCGCTAACACTGAAGCTTTCTTT. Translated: CASSPGGLVANTEAFF. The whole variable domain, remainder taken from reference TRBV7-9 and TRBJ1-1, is DTGVSQNPRHKITKRGQNVTFRCDPISEHNRLYWYRQTLGQGPEFLTYFQNEAQLEKSRLLSDRFSAERPKGSFSTLEIQRTEQGDSAMYLCASSPGGLVANTEAFFGQGTRLTVV.

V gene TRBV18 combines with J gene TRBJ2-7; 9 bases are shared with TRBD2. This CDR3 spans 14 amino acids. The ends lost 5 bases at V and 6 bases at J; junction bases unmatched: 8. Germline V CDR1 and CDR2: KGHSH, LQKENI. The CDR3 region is CASSFYGAGGEQYF. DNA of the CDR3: TGTGCCAGCTCATTTTACGGAGCGGGGGGCGAGCAGTACTTC.

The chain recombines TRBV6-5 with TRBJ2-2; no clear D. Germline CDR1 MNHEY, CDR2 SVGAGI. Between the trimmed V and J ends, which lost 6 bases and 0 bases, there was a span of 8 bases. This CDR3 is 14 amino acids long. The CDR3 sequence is CASRRGANTGELFF. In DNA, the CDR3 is TGTGCCAGCAGACGCGGAGCGAACACCGGGGAGCTGTTTTTT.

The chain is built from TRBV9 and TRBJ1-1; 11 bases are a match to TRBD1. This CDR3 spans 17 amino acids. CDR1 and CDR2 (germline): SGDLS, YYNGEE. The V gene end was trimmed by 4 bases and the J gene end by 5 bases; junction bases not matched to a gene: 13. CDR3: CASSNSGTGGMGTEAFF. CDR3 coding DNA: TGTGCCAGCAGCAATTCCGGGACAGGGGGAATGGGAACTGAAGCTTTCTTT.

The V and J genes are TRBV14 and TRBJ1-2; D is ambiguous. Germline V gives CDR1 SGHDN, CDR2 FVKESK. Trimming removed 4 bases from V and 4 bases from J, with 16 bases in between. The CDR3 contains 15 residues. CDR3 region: CASSPHGQDPYGYTF. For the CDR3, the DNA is TGTGCCAGCAGCCCTCACGGCCAGGATCCCTATGGCTACACCTTC.

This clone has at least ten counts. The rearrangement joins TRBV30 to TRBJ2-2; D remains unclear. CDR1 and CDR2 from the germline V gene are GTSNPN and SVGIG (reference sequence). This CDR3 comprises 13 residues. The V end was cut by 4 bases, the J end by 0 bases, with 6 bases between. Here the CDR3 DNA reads TGTGCCTGGACCCAGACGAACACCGGGGAGCTGTTTTTT. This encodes CAWTQTNTGELFF.

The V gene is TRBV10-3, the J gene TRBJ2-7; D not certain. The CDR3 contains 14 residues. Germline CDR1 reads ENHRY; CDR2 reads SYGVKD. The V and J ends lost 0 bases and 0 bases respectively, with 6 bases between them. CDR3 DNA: TGTGCCATCAGTGAGTCGTTGAGCTCCTACGAGCAGTACTTC. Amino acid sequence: CAISESLSSYEQYF.